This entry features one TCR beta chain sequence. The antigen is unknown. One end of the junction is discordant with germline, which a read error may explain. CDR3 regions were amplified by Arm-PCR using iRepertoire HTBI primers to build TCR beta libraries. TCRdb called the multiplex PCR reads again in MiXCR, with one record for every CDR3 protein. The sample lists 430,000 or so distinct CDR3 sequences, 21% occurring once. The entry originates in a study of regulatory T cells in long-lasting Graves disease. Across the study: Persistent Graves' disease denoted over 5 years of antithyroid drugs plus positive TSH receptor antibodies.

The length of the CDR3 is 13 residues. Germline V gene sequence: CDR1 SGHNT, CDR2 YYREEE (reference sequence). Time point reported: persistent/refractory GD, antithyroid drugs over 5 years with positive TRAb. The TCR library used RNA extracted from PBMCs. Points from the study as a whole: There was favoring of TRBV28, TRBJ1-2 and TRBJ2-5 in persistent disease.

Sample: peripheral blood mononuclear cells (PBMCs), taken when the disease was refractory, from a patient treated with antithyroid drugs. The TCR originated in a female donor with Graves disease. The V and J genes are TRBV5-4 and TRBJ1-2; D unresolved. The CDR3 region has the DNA TGTACCAGCAGTCCGGACGTAGCCTATGGCTACACCTTC. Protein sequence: CTSSPDVAYGYTF.